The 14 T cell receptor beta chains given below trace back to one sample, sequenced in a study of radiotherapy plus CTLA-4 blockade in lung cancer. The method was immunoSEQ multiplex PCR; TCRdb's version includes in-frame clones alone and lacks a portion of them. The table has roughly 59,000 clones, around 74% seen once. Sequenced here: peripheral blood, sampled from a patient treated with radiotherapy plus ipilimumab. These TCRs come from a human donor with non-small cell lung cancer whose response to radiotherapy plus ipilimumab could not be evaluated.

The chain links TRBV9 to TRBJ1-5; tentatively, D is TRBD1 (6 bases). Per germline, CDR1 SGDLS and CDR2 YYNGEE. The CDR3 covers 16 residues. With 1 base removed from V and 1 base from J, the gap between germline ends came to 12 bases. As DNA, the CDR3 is TGTGCCAGCAGCGTATTCAGGGGATCGAGCAATCAGCCCCAGCATTTT. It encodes CASSVFRGSSNQPQHF.

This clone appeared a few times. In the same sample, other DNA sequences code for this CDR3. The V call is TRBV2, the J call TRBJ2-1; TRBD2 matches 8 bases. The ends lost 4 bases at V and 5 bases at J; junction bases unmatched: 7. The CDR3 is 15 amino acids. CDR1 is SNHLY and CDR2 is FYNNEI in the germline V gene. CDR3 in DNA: TGTGCCAGCAGTGTTGTAGCGGGGTTCGACAATGAGCAGTTCTTC. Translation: CASSVVAGFDNEQFF.

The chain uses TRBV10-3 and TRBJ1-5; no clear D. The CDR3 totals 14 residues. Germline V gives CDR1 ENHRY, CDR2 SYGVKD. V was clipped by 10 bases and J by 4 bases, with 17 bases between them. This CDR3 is CATSSLQPNQPQHF. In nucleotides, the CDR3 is TGTGCCACCTCGAGTCTACAGCCTAATCAGCCCCAGCATTTT.

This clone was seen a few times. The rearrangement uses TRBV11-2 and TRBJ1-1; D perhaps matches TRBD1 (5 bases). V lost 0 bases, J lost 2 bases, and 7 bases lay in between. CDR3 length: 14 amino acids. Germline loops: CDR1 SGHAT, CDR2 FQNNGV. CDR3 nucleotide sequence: TGTGCCAGCAGCTTAGACAGGGTCAACACTGAAGCTTTCTTT. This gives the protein CASSLDRVNTEAFF.

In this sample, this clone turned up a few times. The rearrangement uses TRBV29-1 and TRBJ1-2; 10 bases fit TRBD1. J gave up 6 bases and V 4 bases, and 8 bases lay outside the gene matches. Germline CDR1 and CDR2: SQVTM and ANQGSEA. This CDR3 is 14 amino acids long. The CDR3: CSVGRDRGVDGYTF. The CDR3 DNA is TGCAGCGTTGGCCGGGACAGGGGTGTGGATGGCTACACCTTC.

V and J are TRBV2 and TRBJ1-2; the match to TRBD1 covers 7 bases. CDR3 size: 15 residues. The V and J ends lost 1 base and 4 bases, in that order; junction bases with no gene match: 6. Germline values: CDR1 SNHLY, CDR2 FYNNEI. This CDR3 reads CASSEVGQAFYGYTF. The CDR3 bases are TGTGCCAGCAGTGAAGTTGGACAGGCATTCTATGGCTACACCTTC.

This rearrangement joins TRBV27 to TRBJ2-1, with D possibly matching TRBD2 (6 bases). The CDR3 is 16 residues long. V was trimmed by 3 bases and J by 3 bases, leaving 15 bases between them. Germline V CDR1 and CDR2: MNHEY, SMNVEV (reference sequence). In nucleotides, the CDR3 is TGTGCCAGCAGTTTTGCGGCGGGGCAACACTACAATGAGCAGTTCTTC. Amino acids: CASSFAAGQHYNEQFF.

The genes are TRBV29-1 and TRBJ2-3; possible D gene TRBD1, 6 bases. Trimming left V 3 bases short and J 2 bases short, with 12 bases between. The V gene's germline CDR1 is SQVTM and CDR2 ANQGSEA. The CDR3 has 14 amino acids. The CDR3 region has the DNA TGCAGCGTTGAGGGACATTTTTTCACAGATACGCAGTATTTT. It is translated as CSVEGHFFTDTQYF.

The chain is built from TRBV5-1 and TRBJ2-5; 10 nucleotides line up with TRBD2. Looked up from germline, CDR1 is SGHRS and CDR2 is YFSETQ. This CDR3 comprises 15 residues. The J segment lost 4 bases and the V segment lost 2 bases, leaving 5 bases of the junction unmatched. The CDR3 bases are TGCGCCAGCAGCTTCCTAGCGGGGGTAGGAGAGACCCAGTACTTC. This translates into CASSFLAGVGETQYF. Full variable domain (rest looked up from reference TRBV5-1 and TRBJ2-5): KAGVTQTPRYLIKTRGQQVTLSCSPISGHRSVSWYQQTPGQGLQFLFEYFSETQRNKGNFPGRFSGRQFSNSRSEMNVSTLELGDSALYLCASSFLAGVGETQYFGPGTRLLVL.

The CDR3 loop is CASSQEETSYEQYF. The CDR3 nucleotides read TGCGCCAGCAGCCAAGAGGAGACTTCTTACGAGCAGTACTTC. V gene TRBV4-1 combines with J gene TRBJ2-7; D not resolved. The CDR3 sequence is 14 residues long. CDR1 MGHRA and CDR2 YSYEKL come from the germline V gene. V was shortened by 0 bases and J by 4 bases, with 10 bases between the two germline ends.

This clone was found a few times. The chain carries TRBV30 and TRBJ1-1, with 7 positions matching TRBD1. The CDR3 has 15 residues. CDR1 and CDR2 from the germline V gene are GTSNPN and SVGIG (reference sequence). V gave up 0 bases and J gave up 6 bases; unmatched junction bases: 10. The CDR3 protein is CAWSVLNRGWAEAFF. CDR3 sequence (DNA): TGTGCCTGGAGTGTACTTAACAGGGGATGGGCTGAAGCTTTCTTT.

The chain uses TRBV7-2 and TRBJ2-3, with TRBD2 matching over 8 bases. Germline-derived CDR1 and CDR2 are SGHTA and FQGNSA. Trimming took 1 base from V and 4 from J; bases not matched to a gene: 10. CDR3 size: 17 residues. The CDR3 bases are TGTGCCAGCAGCTTAGAGGGGGTAGCGGGGTATGCAGATACGCAGTATTTT. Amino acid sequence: CASSLEGVAGYADTQYF. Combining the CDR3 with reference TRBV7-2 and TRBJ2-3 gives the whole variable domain GAGVSQSPSNKVTEKGKDVELRCDPISGHTALYWYRQSLGQGLEFLIYFQGNSAPDKSGLPSDRFSAERTGGSVSTLTIQRTQQEDSAVYLCASSLEGVAGYADTQYFGPGTRLTVL.

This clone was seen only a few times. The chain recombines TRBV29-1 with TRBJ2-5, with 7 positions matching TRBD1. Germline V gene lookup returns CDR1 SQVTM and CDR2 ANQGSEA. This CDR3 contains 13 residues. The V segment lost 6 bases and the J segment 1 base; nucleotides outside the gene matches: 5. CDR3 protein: CSVSQGLQETQYF. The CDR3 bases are TGCAGCGTATCACAGGGGCTCCAAGAGACCCAGTACTTC.

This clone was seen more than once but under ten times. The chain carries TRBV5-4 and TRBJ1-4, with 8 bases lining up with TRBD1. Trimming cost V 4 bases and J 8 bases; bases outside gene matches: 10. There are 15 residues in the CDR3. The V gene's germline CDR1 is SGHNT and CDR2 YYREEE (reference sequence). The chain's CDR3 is CASSVRTGTNEKLFF. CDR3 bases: TGTGCCAGCAGCGTTCGGACAGGGACGAACGAAAAACTGTTTTTT.